These T cell receptor beta chains were read from a single sample in a study of blood T cell repertoires in COVID-19. The table came from immunoSEQ multiplex PCR; TCRdb's copy has only in-frame clones and leaves some out. The sample has about 61,000 clones, 65% to 85% seen once. Sequencing was performed on peripheral blood. The receptors shown here come from a man older than 75 with active or convalescent COVID-19. The CDR3 runs from the conserved cysteine through the conserved F or W. Fields, in order: V gene, J gene, clone size, D gene, CDR3 DNA, CDR3 protein. The D gene is left open where the match is weak. Rows may omit the clone size; those that give it use once, few, many or a size class.

v_call: TRBV28
j_call: TRBJ2-7
clone_size: NA
d_call: NA
cdr3_nt: TGTGCCAGCGCCCTCGTGAGGGACGAGCAGTACTTC
cdr3_aa: CASALVRDEQYF

v_call: TRBV7-3
j_call: TRBJ2-1
clone_size: NA
d_call: TRBD2
cdr3_nt: TGTGCCAGCAGCTTAGGGGAGGGTAGCCACAATGAGCAGTTCTTC
cdr3_aa: CASSLGEGSHNEQFF

v_call: TRBV19
j_call: TRBJ2-7
clone_size: NA
d_call: TRBD2
cdr3_nt: TGTGCCAGTAGTATGGCGGGAGGCAGATACGAGCAGTACTTC
cdr3_aa: CASSMAGGRYEQYF

v_call: TRBV11-2
j_call: TRBJ2-2
clone_size: once
d_call: TRBD2
cdr3_nt: TGTGCCAGCAGCTCGGGGCTAGCGGGCCCTGCCGGGGAGCTGTTTTTT
cdr3_aa: CASSSGLAGPAGELFF

v_call: TRBV4-3
j_call: TRBJ2-7
clone_size: NA
d_call: TRBD2
cdr3_nt: TGCGCCAGCAGCCAAGATACTAGCGGGAGGGCCTACGAGCAGTACTTC
cdr3_aa: CASSQDTSGRAYEQYF

v_call: TRBV28
j_call: TRBJ1-5
clone_size: NA
d_call: NA
cdr3_nt: TGTGCCAGCAGCCGTGGGGGGAAGGGTCAGCCCCAGCATTTT
cdr3_aa: CASSRGGKGQPQHF

v_call: TRBV6-1
j_call: TRBJ2-3
clone_size: NA
d_call: TRBD2
cdr3_nt: TGTGCCAGCAGTGAAGTGACTAGCGGACGACCAGATACGCAGTATTTT
cdr3_aa: CASSEVTSGRPDTQYF

v_call: TRBV18
j_call: TRBJ1-2
clone_size: NA
d_call: NA
cdr3_nt: TGTGCCAGCTCACCCTTAAGTGGGGGGTCCGATGGCTACACCTTC
cdr3_aa: CASSPLSGGSDGYTF

v_call: TRBV21-1
j_call: TRBJ2-1
clone_size: NA
d_call: NA
cdr3_nt: TGTGCCAGTCCGCCATTTCGAGCGGGGGGTACTACGGACAATGAGCAGTTCTTC
cdr3_aa: CASPPFRAGGTTDNEQFF

v_call: TRBV28
j_call: TRBJ1-4
clone_size: NA
d_call: TRBD1
cdr3_nt: TGTGCCAGCAGTTTAGGGACAGGGGGTAATGAAAAACTGTTTTTT
cdr3_aa: CASSLGTGGNEKLFF

v_call: TRBV2
j_call: TRBJ2-2
clone_size: NA
d_call: NA
cdr3_nt: TGTGCCAGCACCTACGGACTGTCCGGGGAGCTGTTTTTT
cdr3_aa: CASTYGLSGELFF

v_call: TRBV18
j_call: TRBJ1-6
clone_size: NA
d_call: NA
cdr3_nt: TGTGCCAGCTCTCAAGAGAGCTCCTATAATTCACCCCTCCACTTT
cdr3_aa: CASSQESSYNSPLHF

v_call: TRBV1
j_call: TRBJ2-7
clone_size: NA
d_call: NA
cdr3_nt: TGCACCAGCTTAAGAGAACAGGACTACTACGAGCAGTACTTC
cdr3_aa: CTSLREQDYYEQYF

v_call: TRBV28
j_call: TRBJ1-6
clone_size: NA
d_call: TRBD1
cdr3_nt: TGTGCCAGCATCCAATCATGGGGGACAGGGAATTCACCCCTCCACTTT
cdr3_aa: CASIQSWGTGNSPLHF

v_call: TRBV7-2
j_call: TRBJ2-5
clone_size: NA
d_call: TRBD1
cdr3_nt: TGTGCCAGCAGTCAGGACAGGGGGGGCGGTCGTAGGGAGACCCAGTACTTC
cdr3_aa: CASSQDRGGGRRETQYF

v_call: TRBV9
j_call: TRBJ2-7
clone_size: few
d_call: NA
cdr3_nt: TGTGCCAGCAGCGCCGGTTACGAGCAGTACTTC
cdr3_aa: CASSAGYEQYF

v_call: TRBV28
j_call: TRBJ2-5
clone_size: NA
d_call: NA
cdr3_nt: TGTGCCAGCAGCCCCCGCAGGGGGGCACAAGAGACCCAGTACTTC
cdr3_aa: CASSPRRGAQETQYF

v_call: TRBV5-5
j_call: TRBJ2-4
clone_size: NA
d_call: TRBD1
cdr3_nt: TGTGCCAGCAGCTCACAGGGGGCCAAAAACATTCAGTACTTC
cdr3_aa: CASSSQGAKNIQYF

v_call: TRBV6-1
j_call: TRBJ1-2
clone_size: few
d_call: TRBD1
cdr3_nt: TGTGCCAGCAGTGAAGAGGGACAGGGGTTTCACTATGGCTACACCTTC
cdr3_aa: CASSEEGQGFHYGYTF

v_call: TRBV2
j_call: TRBJ2-7
clone_size: NA
d_call: TRBD2
cdr3_nt: TGTGCCAGCAGGACCAGACTAGCGGAAGTGAGCGAGCAGTACTTC
cdr3_aa: CASRTRLAEVSEQYF

v_call: TRBV2
j_call: TRBJ2-2
clone_size: once
d_call: TRBD2
cdr3_nt: TGTGCCAGCAGTGAAGCCGGGACTAGCCTCATCGGGGAGCTGTTTTTT
cdr3_aa: CASSEAGTSLIGELFF

v_call: TRBV5-8
j_call: TRBJ2-5
clone_size: NA
d_call: NA
cdr3_nt: TGTGCCAGCAGCCCGAAGGGGCAAGAGACCCAGTACTTC
cdr3_aa: CASSPKGQETQYF

v_call: TRBV7-9
j_call: TRBJ1-2
clone_size: NA
d_call: TRBD1
cdr3_nt: TGTGCCAGCAGCTTAGCCCGACAGGGGGACTATGGCTACACCTTC
cdr3_aa: CASSLARQGDYGYTF

v_call: TRBV6-5
j_call: TRBJ2-5
clone_size: NA
d_call: TRBD2
cdr3_nt: TGTGCCAGCAGTCGACTAGCTTCCCTCGTGGAGACCCAGTACTTC
cdr3_aa: CASSRLASLVETQYF

v_call: TRBV19
j_call: TRBJ1-4
clone_size: NA
d_call: NA
cdr3_nt: TGTGCCAGTAGTATCGCAAACAGGAATAATGAAAAACTGTTTTTT
cdr3_aa: CASSIANRNNEKLFF

v_call: TRBV3-1/TRBV3-2
j_call: TRBJ2-5
clone_size: NA
d_call: NA
cdr3_nt: TGTGCCAGCAGCCTAGGACTAACTCAAGAGACCCAGTACTTC
cdr3_aa: CASSLGLTQETQYF

v_call: TRBV28
j_call: TRBJ2-5
clone_size: NA
d_call: TRBD2
cdr3_nt: TGTGCCAGTAACTCACACAGAGCGGCGGGAGTTAAACAGACCCAGTACTTC
cdr3_aa: CASNSHRAAGVKQTQYF

v_call: TRBV11-2
j_call: TRBJ2-2
clone_size: few
d_call: TRBD1
cdr3_nt: TGTGCCAGCAGCCAGACAGGGGGCAACACCGGGGAGCTGTTTTTT
cdr3_aa: CASSQTGGNTGELFF

v_call: TRBV12-3/TRBV12-4
j_call: TRBJ2-7
clone_size: NA
d_call: NA
cdr3_nt: TGTGCCAGCAGTCCAGACTCCTACGAGCAGTACTTC
cdr3_aa: CASSPDSYEQYF

v_call: TRBV2
j_call: TRBJ1-6
clone_size: NA
d_call: TRBD1
cdr3_nt: TGTGCCAGCAGGGTTGGGACAGTGAATTCACCCCTCCACTTT
cdr3_aa: CASRVGTVNSPLHF

v_call: TRBV11-2
j_call: TRBJ2-5
clone_size: NA
d_call: NA
cdr3_nt: TGTGCCAGCAGCCCCAGGGTGGGAGAGACCCAGTACTTC
cdr3_aa: CASSPRVGETQYF

v_call: TRBV5-1
j_call: TRBJ2-1
clone_size: once
d_call: TRBD2
cdr3_nt: TGCGCCACCTCCCGGGGGGGGGATAGTCGCAATGAGCAGTTCTTC
cdr3_aa: CATSRGGDSRNEQFF

v_call: TRBV5-1
j_call: TRBJ1-2
clone_size: NA
d_call: TRBD1
cdr3_nt: TGCGCCAGCAGCCTCGGGACAGCGGCTGGCTACACCTTC
cdr3_aa: CASSLGTAAGYTF

v_call: TRBV30
j_call: TRBJ1-6
clone_size: few
d_call: TRBD1
cdr3_nt: TGTGCCTGGAGTGTAGGCGGGACAGGGGGTTTGTCACCCCTCCACTTT
cdr3_aa: CAWSVGGTGGLSPLHF

v_call: TRBV7-9
j_call: TRBJ1-5
clone_size: NA
d_call: TRBD1
cdr3_nt: TGTGCCAGCAGCCCAGCGTCTCAGGGGGGTCAGCCCCAGCATTTT
cdr3_aa: CASSPASQGGQPQHF

v_call: TRBV15
j_call: TRBJ1-5
clone_size: NA
d_call: TRBD1
cdr3_nt: TGTGCCACCAGCAGAACAGGGGTGAGCAATCAGCCCCAGCATTTT
cdr3_aa: CATSRTGVSNQPQHF

v_call: TRBV7-9
j_call: TRBJ2-3
clone_size: many
d_call: NA
cdr3_nt: TGTGCCAGCAGCTTAGTAGAGGTTTCAGATACGCAGTATTTT
cdr3_aa: CASSLVEVSDTQYF

v_call: TRBV19
j_call: TRBJ2-5
clone_size: NA
d_call: TRBD2
cdr3_nt: TGTGCCAGTAGTACTAGCGGGGGGGGTCAGACCCAGTACTTC
cdr3_aa: CASSTSGGGQTQYF

v_call: TRBV7-3
j_call: TRBJ2-3
clone_size: NA
d_call: NA
cdr3_nt: TGTGCCAGCAGCCGGGGAGATACGCAGTATTTT
cdr3_aa: CASSRGDTQYF

v_call: TRBV4-1
j_call: TRBJ2-7
clone_size: NA
d_call: NA
cdr3_nt: TGCGCCAGCAGCCAATCCGGGTCCGAGACTTACGAGCAGTACTTC
cdr3_aa: CASSQSGSETYEQYF

v_call: TRBV6-5
j_call: TRBJ1-5
clone_size: NA
d_call: NA
cdr3_nt: TGTGCCAGCAGAACCGGGACACCCGATGGGCAGCCCCAGCATTTT
cdr3_aa: CASRTGTPDGQPQHF

v_call: TRBV5-1
j_call: TRBJ2-7
clone_size: NA
d_call: TRBD2
cdr3_nt: TGCGCCAGCAGCTTGGAGGCGGGAGCCCGGGACGAGCAGTACTTC
cdr3_aa: CASSLEAGARDEQYF

v_call: TRBV24-1
j_call: TRBJ1-1
clone_size: NA
d_call: NA
cdr3_nt: TGTGCCACCGCGTCGGGGGAATCCCAAGCTTTCTTT
cdr3_aa: CATASGESQAFF

v_call: TRBV7-6
j_call: TRBJ2-7
clone_size: NA
d_call: NA
cdr3_nt: TGTGCCAGCAGCTTAACAGGGATCTACGAGCAGTACTTC
cdr3_aa: CASSLTGIYEQYF

v_call: TRBV5-5
j_call: TRBJ1-5
clone_size: NA
d_call: NA
cdr3_nt: TGTGCCAGCAGACGAGGGGAGGGATTCAGCAATCAGCCCCAGCATTTT
cdr3_aa: CASRRGEGFSNQPQHF

v_call: TRBV28
j_call: TRBJ2-7
clone_size: NA
d_call: TRBD2
cdr3_nt: TGTGCCAGCAGCTGGTTTTGGGCTACCGGCGGTGCAGCGGGGGACTACGAGCAGTACTTC
cdr3_aa: CASSWFWATGGAAGDYEQYF

v_call: TRBV11-2
j_call: TRBJ1-1
clone_size: NA
d_call: NA
cdr3_nt: TGTGCCAGCAGCCGCCCCGGACAGTTCATGAACACTGAAGCTTTCTTT
cdr3_aa: CASSRPGQFMNTEAFF

v_call: TRBV7-2
j_call: TRBJ2-5
clone_size: NA
d_call: TRBD2
cdr3_nt: TGTGCCAGCAGCTTAACTAGCGGGAGGAGTAGGGAGACCCAGTACTTC
cdr3_aa: CASSLTSGRSRETQYF

v_call: TRBV3-1/TRBV3-2
j_call: TRBJ2-1
clone_size: few
d_call: NA
cdr3_nt: TGTGCCAGCAGCCCTGTTTCAAGAGGGAATGAGCAGTTCTTC
cdr3_aa: CASSPVSRGNEQFF

v_call: TRBV3-1/TRBV3-2
j_call: TRBJ1-3
clone_size: NA
d_call: NA
cdr3_nt: TGTGCCAGCAGCCAGGGACTTGGAAACACCATATATTTT
cdr3_aa: CASSQGLGNTIYF

v_call: TRBV5-1
j_call: TRBJ2-6
clone_size: NA
d_call: NA
cdr3_nt: TGCGCCAGCAGGAACTTGCTGCAATCCAGGGCAGGGGCCAACGTCCTGACTTTC
cdr3_aa: CASRNLLQSRAGANVLTF

v_call: TRBV6-5
j_call: TRBJ2-1
clone_size: NA
d_call: TRBD2
cdr3_nt: TGTGCCAGCAGTTTCAGCGGGAGAGGCTATGAGCAGTTCTTC
cdr3_aa: CASSFSGRGYEQFF

v_call: TRBV2
j_call: TRBJ1-1
clone_size: NA
d_call: NA
cdr3_nt: TGTGCCAGCAGTAGGGAGGGGGAGGCCACTGAAGCTTTCTTT
cdr3_aa: CASSREGEATEAFF

v_call: TRBV7-8
j_call: TRBJ1-5
clone_size: NA
d_call: NA
cdr3_nt: TGTGCCAGCAGCTTACAAAATCAGCCCCAGCATTTT
cdr3_aa: CASSLQNQPQHF

v_call: TRBV15
j_call: TRBJ1-1
clone_size: NA
d_call: NA
cdr3_nt: TGTGCCACCAGCACCGGGGAGGGGACTGAAGCTTTCTTT
cdr3_aa: CATSTGEGTEAFF

v_call: TRBV11-2
j_call: TRBJ2-6
clone_size: NA
d_call: NA
cdr3_nt: TGTGCCAGCAGCTTAGAGGCCGGGGCCAACGTCCTGACTTTC
cdr3_aa: CASSLEAGANVLTF

v_call: TRBV10-1
j_call: TRBJ2-1
clone_size: NA
d_call: NA
cdr3_nt: TGCGCCCAGCAGGGTAGCCTGGCTTTCCGCCGTCATGAGCAGTTCTTC
cdr3_aa: CAQQGSLAFRRHEQFF

v_call: TRBV9
j_call: TRBJ1-4
clone_size: NA
d_call: NA
cdr3_nt: TGTGCCAGCAGCTCAGGGCAGCCTAATGAAAAACTGTTTTTT
cdr3_aa: CASSSGQPNEKLFF

v_call: TRBV7-6
j_call: TRBJ2-1
clone_size: NA
d_call: NA
cdr3_nt: TGTGCCAGCAGCTTAGGAGGGGGAGTCTACAATGAGCAGTTCTTC
cdr3_aa: CASSLGGGVYNEQFF